The 23 T cell receptor beta chains below come from one sample, sequenced in a study of blood T cell repertoires in COVID-19. Generated by immunoSEQ multiplex PCR, the TCRdb table keeps only in-frame clones and is missing some. The sample lists 350,000 or so clones, around four fifths occurring once. Source material: peripheral blood. The receptors were sampled from a man aged 25-40 years with active or convalescent COVID-19.

V and J are TRBV14 and TRBJ2-7; the D gene is possibly TRBD1 (5 bases). CDR1 and CDR2 from the germline V gene are SGHDN and FVKESK. V gave up 4 bases and J gave up 7 bases, with 14 bases separating them. This CDR3 comprises 13 residues. The CDR3 sequence: CASSPLTAGEQYF. The CDR3 DNA follows: TGTGCCAGCAGCCCCCTGACAGCTGGGGAGCAGTACTTC.

The genes are TRBV28 and TRBJ2-1; the match to TRBD2 covers 8 bases. This CDR3 is 14 amino acids long. Trimming took 8 bases from V and 0 from J; bases not matched to a gene: 3. In germline, CDR1 is MDHEN, CDR2 SYDVKM. The CDR3 spells CASRTSGSYNEQFF. The CDR3 DNA reads TGTGCCAGCCGTACTAGCGGCTCCTACAATGAGCAGTTCTTC.

In nucleotides, the CDR3 is TGTGCCAGCACCCCGGGGGGCGAGTGGAACACTGAAGCTTTCTTT. It specifies CASTPGGEWNTEAFF. The rearrangement joins TRBV27 to TRBJ1-1; D might be TRBD1 (6 bases). The V end lost 7 bases, the J end lost 1 base, and 16 bases lay between the germline ends. This CDR3 has 15 amino acids. Looked up from germline, CDR1 is MNHEY and CDR2 is SMNVEV (reference sequence).

The chain recombines TRBV10-3 with TRBJ2-1; TRBD2 aligns across 10 bases. This CDR3 is built from 15 residues. V dropped 6 bases and J dropped 7; count of bases not matched to a gene: 9. Germline CDR1 and CDR2: ENHRY and SYGVKD. CDR3 coding DNA: TGTGCCATCAGCCCCAGCGGGGGGGCGAGGAATGAGCAGTTCTTC. Amino acids: CAISPSGGARNEQFF.

This chain joins TRBV14 and TRBJ2-7; possibly TRBD2 for D (5 bases). Germline V lookup: CDR1 SGHDN, CDR2 FVKESK. The CDR3 totals 12 residues. V was pared by 9 bases and J by 5 bases, with 14 bases between. The CDR3 is CAREREFHEQYF. The DNA of the CDR3 is TGTGCCAGGGAGAGGGAGTTCCACGAGCAGTACTTC. The complete variable domain, with remaining parts taken from reference TRBV14 and TRBJ2-7, reads EAGVTQFPSHSVIEKGQTVTLRCDPISGHDNLYWYRRVMGKEIKFLLHFVKESKQDESGMPNNRFLAERTGGTYSTLKVQPAELEDSGVYFCAREREFHEQYFGPGTRLTVT.

The rearrangement joins TRBV6-4 to TRBJ2-3; the match to TRBD1 covers 10 bases. V shed 5 bases and J 5 bases; nucleotides not matched to a gene: 4. Germline V gene sequence: CDR1 MRHNA, CDR2 SNTAGT. The CDR3 has 14 amino acids. CDR3: CASSRQGARDTQYF. In DNA form, the CDR3 reads TGTGCCAGCAGTAGACAGGGGGCACGAGATACGCAGTATTTT.

The rearrangement links TRBV7-9 to TRBJ1-2, with 8 bases aligning to TRBD1. This CDR3 region has 14 residues. Per the germline V gene, CDR1 is SEHNR and CDR2 is FQNEAQ (reference sequence). V dropped 1 base and J dropped 7; count of bases not matched to a gene: 5. Here the CDR3 reads CASSLGGQAGGYTF. CDR3 coding DNA: TGTGCCAGCAGCTTAGGGGGACAGGCTGGTGGCTACACCTTC.

The DNA for the CDR3 is TGTGCCAGCAGCTTAGGTGGAGACTCTGGAAACACCATATATTTT. It translates to CASSLGGDSGNTIYF. The V call is TRBV11-3, the J call TRBJ1-3; no reliable D call. The ends were cut back, 1 base at V and 0 bases at J, with 7 bases in the middle. The CDR3 consists of 15 residues. Germline CDR1 is SGHNT and CDR2 is YENEEA.

The chain joins TRBV15 to TRBJ1-2, with 8 bases that match TRBD1. The length of the CDR3 is 17 residues. The trim removed 1 base at V and 6 bases at J, leaving 13 bases unmatched. Germline values: CDR1 LNHNV, CDR2 YYDKDF (reference sequence). The CDR3 protein is CATSRGGQGALQNGYTF. The CDR3 region has the DNA TGTGCCACCAGCAGAGGGGGGCAGGGGGCCTTACAGAATGGCTACACCTTC.

The chain combines TRBV11-3 with TRBJ1-2, with D unclear. Germline CDR1 and CDR2: SGHNT and YENEEA. With 5 bases removed from V and 0 bases from J, the gap between germline ends came to 19 bases. The CDR3 has 17 residues. The CDR3 here is CASSSRYSARANYGYTF. For the CDR3, the DNA is TGTGCCAGCAGCAGTCGATACAGTGCCAGAGCTAACTATGGCTACACCTTC.

V usage is TRBV24-1 and J usage is TRBJ2-5; the D gene is possibly TRBD1 (6 bases). This CDR3 is 14 amino acids long. V lost 6 bases and J 2 bases, leaving 12 bases between the germline ends. CDR1 and CDR2 (germline): KGHDR, SFDVKD. CDR3 DNA: TGTGCCACCAGTACCCCGGACAGTCAAGAGACCCAGTACTTC. Its protein is CATSTPDSQETQYF.

The gene calls are TRBV28 and TRBJ2-1; 8 nucleotides match TRBD1. Germline trimming cut 6 bases from V and 10 bases from J; bases unmatched to any gene: 5. This CDR3 has 12 amino acids. Germline V gives CDR1 MDHEN, CDR2 SYDVKM. Here the CDR3 reads CASRDAGGEQFF. The CDR3 DNA follows: TGTGCCAGCAGGGACGCAGGGGGCGAGCAGTTCTTC.

The chain joins TRBV24-1 to TRBJ2-1; D remains ambiguous. Trimming shortened V by 4 bases and J by 1 base, and 7 bases separated the two germline ends. The CDR3 totals 14 residues. The germline V gene has CDR1 KGHDR and CDR2 SFDVKD. CDR3: CATSESWSYNEQFF. In DNA, the CDR3 is TGTGCCACCAGTGAAAGCTGGTCCTACAATGAGCAGTTCTTC.

This clone was recorded only once. V and J are TRBV9 and TRBJ1-1, with no clear D. V was cut by 4 bases and J by 6 bases, with 13 bases left in between. The CDR3 is 13 residues long. Germline lookup yields CDR1 SGDLS and CDR2 YYNGEE. The CDR3 region is CASSLRVDAEAFF. The DNA for the CDR3 is TGTGCCAGCAGCTTACGGGTAGACGCTGAAGCTTTCTTT.

The chain uses TRBV7-2 and TRBJ1-2; D gene ambiguous. Per germline, CDR1 SGHTA and CDR2 FQGNSA. Trimming removed 2 bases at V and 2 bases at J, with 9 bases between. CDR3 length: 14 amino acids. Here the CDR3 DNA reads TGTGCCAGCAGCTTAAGTCACAGCAACTATGGCTACACCTTC. This codes for CASSLSHSNYGYTF.

The J gene is TRBJ2-1, the V gene TRBV30; 7 bases line up with TRBD2. The CDR3 runs 14 residues. CDR1 is GTSNPN and CDR2 is SVGIG in the germline V gene (reference sequence). The V and J ends lost 2 bases and 6 bases, in that order; junction bases with no gene match: 7. The CDR3 sequence: CAWSLGGGGNEQFF. As DNA, the CDR3 is TGTGCCTGGAGTCTTGGCGGGGGAGGCAATGAGCAGTTCTTC.

The rearrangement uses TRBV10-3 and TRBJ1-1, with 7 bases matching TRBD1. The CDR3 covers 13 residues. The V segment lost 4 bases and the J segment 6 bases; nucleotides outside the gene matches: 5. CDR1 is ENHRY, CDR2 SYGVKD, per germline. The CDR3 sequence is CAISGTGDAEAFF. As DNA, the CDR3 is TGTGCCATCAGTGGTACAGGGGACGCTGAAGCTTTCTTT.

As DNA, the CDR3 is TGTGCCAGCAGTTACTCCCTGCTCTACACAGATACGCAGTATTTT. It codes for CASSYSLLYTDTQYF. The chain is built from TRBV6-5 and TRBJ2-3; D is undetermined. This CDR3 is 15 amino acids long. Germline assignment: CDR1 MNHEY and CDR2 SVGAGI. V was cut by 0 bases and J by 2 bases, with 9 bases left in between.

The chain joins TRBV4-3 to TRBJ2-1; 8 positions agree with TRBD2. From germline, CDR1 is LGHNA and CDR2 YSLEER. The CDR3 is 17 amino acids. After removal of 1 base from V and 0 bases from J, the junction contained 5 bases not matched to a gene. This chain's CDR3 is CASSQATTSGSYNEQFF. The CDR3 DNA reads as TGCGCCAGCAGCCAAGCAACTACTAGCGGCTCCTACAATGAGCAGTTCTTC.

This chain uses TRBV7-2 with TRBJ2-6; a possible D gene is TRBD2 (6 bases). The CDR3 totals 20 residues. Germline lookup yields CDR1 SGHTA and CDR2 FQGNSA. Trimming pared 0 bases from V and 0 bases from J, leaving 18 bases between. This CDR3 is CASSLALAAFGGSGANVLTF. The CDR3 DNA is TGTGCCAGCAGCTTAGCGCTGGCGGCTTTCGGGGGCTCTGGGGCCAACGTCCTGACTTTC.

This chain links TRBV12-3 or TRBV12-4 with TRBJ2-5; 9 positions match TRBD2. CDR3 length: 13 residues. Germline trimming cut 9 bases from V and 9 bases from J; bases unmatched to any gene: 11. The CDR3 loop reads CASSPGLAVAQYF. The CDR3, as DNA: TGTGCCAGTTCTCCGGGACTAGCCGTGGCCCAGTACTTC.

This chain joins TRBV28 and TRBJ1-1, with a tentative D call TRBD1 (5 bases). With 5 bases removed from V and 2 bases from J, the gap between germline ends came to 12 bases. The CDR3 runs to 14 residues. CDR1 is MDHEN, CDR2 SYDVKM, per germline. The CDR3 loop reads CASSQTAPNTEAFF. The CDR3 region has the DNA TGTGCCAGCAGTCAGACAGCACCTAACACTGAAGCTTTCTTT.

This clone was detected ten times or more. The V and J genes are TRBV29-1 and TRBJ2-3; weak D call: TRBD2 (5 bases). The CDR3 consists of 14 residues. Looked up from germline, CDR1 is SQVTM and CDR2 is ANQGSEA. Trimming pared 7 bases from V and 0 bases from J, leaving 14 bases between. Here the CDR3 reads CSAGRGGSTDTQYF. CDR3 DNA: TGCAGCGCTGGTCGGGGTGGTAGCACAGATACGCAGTATTTT.